The rows below give T cell receptor beta chains drawn from one sample of a study of T cell changes during pregnancy in multiple sclerosis. The repertoire was sequenced with immunoSEQ multiplex PCR; TCRdb's copy has only in-frame clones and lacks some. The table lists 75,000 to 95,000 clones, around 92% of them singletons, with approximately 2% in the top ten. Specimen: peripheral blood, collected after pregnancy. These receptors all come from a female donor with multiple sclerosis, enrolled in a pregnancy study. The CDR3 runs from the conserved cysteine through the conserved F or W. D genes are given only for firm matches. Clone size is given for some rows only: seen once, a few or many times, or a class if the clone is expanded.

>TRBV7-9|TRBD1|TRBJ1-1|NA
TGTGCCAGCAGTCGACAGGGATCTAGGACTGAAGCTTTCTTT
CASSRQGSRTEAFF
>TRBV21-1|NA|TRBJ2-1|NA
TGTGCCAGCAGTAGAGACAGGGGCGAGCAGTTCTTC
CASSRDRGEQFF
>TRBV2|NA|TRBJ1-1|once
TGTGCCAGCCAAAACAGCGGGGCGAACACTGAAGCTTTCTTT
CASQNSGANTEAFF
>TRBV5-1|TRBD1|TRBJ1-2|NA
TGCGCCAGCAGGCCGACAGGGGTAGCCATCGACTATGGCTACACCTTC
CASRPTGVAIDYGYTF
>TRBV13|NA|TRBJ1-1|NA
TGTGCCAGCAGCTTAAATCCTAGGGGTAACACTGAAGCTTTCTTT
CASSLNPRGNTEAFF
>TRBV6-1|TRBD1|TRBJ2-4|NA
TGTGCCAGCAGTGCAGGACAGGGTATAGACATTCAGTACTTC
CASSAGQGIDIQYF
>TRBV28|TRBD2|TRBJ2-1|once
TGTGCCAGCAGTCCCCCTTTGACTAGCGGTCCTCTCACCTACAATGAGCAGTTCTTC
CASSPPLTSGPLTYNEQFF
>TRBV6-4|TRBD1|TRBJ1-2|NA
TGTGCCAGCAGCATACAGGGGTCCTATGGCTACACCTTC
CASSIQGSYGYTF
>TRBV19|TRBD2|TRBJ2-3|NA
TGTGCCAGTAGGAGGACTAGCGGCACCACAGATACGCAGTATTTT
CASRRTSGTTDTQYF
>TRBV11-2|NA|TRBJ1-4|NA
TGTGCCAGCAGCTTAATTCCAGGGGATGAAAAACTGTTTTTT
CASSLIPGDEKLFF
>TRBV18|NA|TRBJ2-7|NA
TGTGCCGGGCAGTCAATCGTCTCCTACGAGCAGTACTTC
CAGQSIVSYEQYF
>TRBV6-5|NA|TRBJ2-7|NA
TGTGCCAGCAGCCGAACCCAGGGGAGTTCCTACGAGCAGTACTTC
CASSRTQGSSYEQYF
>TRBV19|NA|TRBJ2-7|NA
TGTGCCAGTAGTATAACGCGGCGCGCTGTCTACGAGCAGTACTTC
CASSITRRAVYEQYF
>TRBV6-4|TRBD2|TRBJ2-7|once
TGTGCCAGCAGTGACAGACCTTACCCGAGTAAGCGGGAGGGCGTCGAGCAGTACTTC
CASSDRPYPSKREGVEQYF
>TRBV5-1|TRBD1|TRBJ1-3|NA
TGCGCCAGCAGCTTGGTGGGCTCCTTAACAGGGGGCGGAAACACCATATATTTT
CASSLVGSLTGGGNTIYF
>TRBV11-3|TRBD1|TRBJ2-7|NA
TGTGCCAGCAGCGCCGCCGGGACAGGGCCCTACGAGCAGTACTTC
CASSAAGTGPYEQYF
>TRBV11-2|TRBD2|TRBJ2-5|few
TGTGCCAGCAGCTTAGGGGTAGCGGGGGGTTGGCAAGAGACCCAGTACTTC
CASSLGVAGGWQETQYF
>TRBV19|TRBD1|TRBJ1-1|once
TGTGCCAGTAGTCCGGGACAGGGGGCTGAAGCTTTCTTT
CASSPGQGAEAFF
>TRBV2|TRBD1|TRBJ2-7|NA
TGTGCCAGCAGCTCCGGGACAGGGTCCTACGAGCAGTACTTC
CASSSGTGSYEQYF
>TRBV7-6|TRBD1|TRBJ1-5|NA
TGTGCCAGCAGCTTCGGGGACAGGGAGCCCCAGCATTTT
CASSFGDREPQHF
>TRBV9|NA|TRBJ2-1|NA
TGTGCCAGCAGCGTATTGGACATGACAGGATACAATGAGCAGTTCTTC
CASSVLDMTGYNEQFF
>TRBV6-6|TRBD1|TRBJ2-7|NA
TGTGCCAGCAGTTACCAGGGACAGGGTCCCTACGAGCAGTACTTC
CASSYQGQGPYEQYF
>TRBV27|NA|TRBJ1-6|NA
TGTGCCAGCAGTCCCTTCCCGACAGAGAGCTCCTATAATTCACCCCTCCACTTT
CASSPFPTESSYNSPLHF
>TRBV28|TRBD1|TRBJ1-2|NA
TGTGCCAGCAGTTTAGACTGGGAGACAGGGAACTATGGCTACACCTTC
CASSLDWETGNYGYTF
>TRBV5-1|TRBD1|TRBJ2-2|NA
TGCGCCAGCAGAAAATCCGGGACAGGGGACACCGGGGAGCTGTTTTTT
CASRKSGTGDTGELFF
>TRBV27|NA|TRBJ1-4|NA
TGTGCCAGCAGTTTCGGAACTAATGAAAAACTGTTTTTT
CASSFGTNEKLFF
>TRBV5-6|TRBD2|TRBJ2-7|NA
TGTGCCAGCAGCGAGACTAGCGGGAGGGGAATCTACGAGCAGTACTTC
CASSETSGRGIYEQYF
>TRBV12-5|TRBD2|TRBJ2-1|NA
TGTGCTAGTGGTTCCCTATTCTTGACTAGCGCCTCCTACAATGAGCAGTTCTTC
CASGSLFLTSASYNEQFF
>TRBV18|TRBD1|TRBJ1-2|NA
TGTGCCAGCTCACCGGGACAGAACTATGGCTACACCTTC
CASSPGQNYGYTF
>TRBV19|NA|TRBJ1-1|NA
TGTGCCAGTAGTAAGGGGTGGGACACTGAAGCTTTCTTT
CASSKGWDTEAFF
>TRBV9|NA|TRBJ1-1|NA
TGTGCCAGCAGCCCCCGTAGCCGGTTGGGCACTGAAGCTTTCTTT
CASSPRSRLGTEAFF
>TRBV4-3|NA|TRBJ1-4|NA
TGCGCCAGCAGCCAAGAACCGCCACAGCTTGCAACTAATGAAAAACTGTTTTTT
CASSQEPPQLATNEKLFF
>TRBV2|NA|TRBJ2-4|NA
TGTGCCAGCAGAGTAGGCCCGCAGGACATTCAGTACTTC
CASRVGPQDIQYF